The clone carrying this T cell receptor beta chain showed up just a few times. The antigen is not known. Researchers collected ten milliliters of peripheral blood from every single donor. Total RNA, at least 6 micrograms per sample, came from PBMCs. Germline V CDR1 and CDR2: SQVTM, ANQGSEA. The CDR3 loop spans 13 amino acids. V dropped 0 bases and J dropped 5 bases, with 10 bases sitting between them. The data were taken from a study of blood T cells in healthy people across ages. General study results and limits: CMV infection status of these donors was not known.

A sample-barcoded 5' primer and a J-beta primer mix were used in a second PCR of roughly 6 to 11 cycles. TCRdb re-called the 5' RACE reads through MiXCR, storing one row per CDR3 protein. The table includes over 600,000 distinct CDR3 sequences, more than 50% detected once. The source is a man aged 35 to 55 in good health. The sample consisted of blood. The chain links TRBV29-1 to TRBJ2-5; unclear D gene. The CDR3 region is CSVEDGSEETQYF. The CDR3, as DNA: TGCAGCGTTGAAGATGGGTCGGAGGAGACCCAGTACTTC.